The following is a TCR beta chain sequence with its context. This sample was included in a study of human T cells and chemical hapten exposure. Time point denoted: patch test 3, about 24 weeks after DPC sensitization. Documented treatment: therapeutic diphenylcyclopropenone sensitization with weekly scalp DPC. Researchers sampled blood before each patch test went on. Separate cDNA molecules received unique molecular identifiers, which the library attached to them. TCRdb reanalysed the RACE reads using MiXCR and keeps one entry per CDR3 protein. This table holds around 85,000 distinct CDR3 sequences, over 10% found once. This clonotype originated in a woman aged 45-59 years with alopecia areata. Some clones in this sample may be carry-over from other donors' samples. The sample consisted of whole blood, taken in connection with sensitization to the hapten diphenylcyclopropenone (DPC).

DNA for the CDR3: TGTGCCAGCAGGGAGGGACAACTGAACACTGAAGCTTTCTTT. It encodes CASREGQLNTEAFF. The chain uses TRBV2 and TRBJ1-1, with D possibly being TRBD1 (6 bases). The CDR3 extends over 14 amino acids. Germline loops: CDR1 SNHLY, CDR2 FYNNEI. The V gene lost 6 bases and the J gene lost 0 bases, with 11 bases spanning the gap.